These 7 T cell receptor beta chains originate from one sample sequenced in a study of OX40 agonist ivuxolimab in advanced cancers. Library generation was performed with the immunoSEQ multiplex PCR assay. TCRdb stores this immuneACCESS table with in-frame sequences only. Part of the clones is absent; in the studies checked, under half of the shortfall reflects unresolved V genes, and no reason is known for the rest. The sample table records fewer than 30,000 clones; approximately 79% of these occur just once. Together, the top ten hold 29% of the sample. Sample: CD4+ or CD8+ T cells sorted from blood, taken in a trial of the OX40 agonist ivuxolimab. These TCRs come from an adult with an advanced solid tumor such as melanoma, head and neck, liver or kidney cancer.

This chain links TRBV11-1 with TRBJ1-5; D might be TRBD1 (6 bases). The germline V gene encodes CDR1 SGHAT and CDR2 FQDESV (reference sequence). Trimming pared 5 bases from V and 7 bases from J, leaving 18 bases between. This CDR3 has 15 amino acids. CDR3 amino acids: CASSPGAGPGQPQHF. As DNA, the CDR3 is TGTGCCAGCAGCCCAGGGGCTGGGCCTGGCCAGCCCCAGCATTTT.

The chain combines TRBV25-1 with TRBJ2-7; no firm D call. Trimming removed 1 base from V and 7 bases from J, with 5 bases in between. Germline assignment: CDR1 MGHDK and CDR2 SYGVNS. There are 11 residues in the CDR3. In DNA, the CDR3 is TGTGCCAGCAGTGAATCGGAGGAGCAGTACTTC. It is translated as CASSESEEQYF.

The rearrangement uses TRBV5-1 and TRBJ2-7; D is possibly TRBD2 (5 bases). Trimming removed 4 bases from V and 0 bases from J, with 20 bases in between. Germline V gene sequence: CDR1 SGHRS, CDR2 YFSETQ. The CDR3 runs to 17 residues. CDR3: CASSPQEGGLLSYEQYF. CDR3 in DNA: TGCGCCAGCAGCCCCCAGGAAGGCGGGCTTCTCTCCTACGAGCAGTACTTC.

The CDR3 nucleotides read TGCAGCGTTGTCCTTACAGGGTACGGCAATCAGCCCCAGCATTTT. Protein sequence: CSVVLTGYGNQPQHF. This chain uses TRBV29-1 with TRBJ1-5; the D gene is possibly TRBD1 (6 bases). Germline V gives CDR1 SQVTM, CDR2 ANQGSEA. This CDR3 has 15 amino acids. V lost 4 bases to trimming and J lost 2 bases, with 15 bases between them.

J is TRBJ2-7 and V is TRBV7-9; 7 bases align to TRBD2. Germline-derived CDR1 and CDR2 are SEHNR and FQNEAQ (reference sequence). This CDR3 contains 15 residues. With V trimmed by 7 bases and J by 2 bases, 11 bases remained unmatched. DNA for the CDR3: TGTGCCAGCACCTTCTCGTGGGAGGGGACCTACGAGCAGTACTTC. This codes for CASTFSWEGTYEQYF.

The chain is built from TRBV29-1 and TRBJ2-5, with TRBD2 identical over 13 bases. The CDR3 totals 15 residues. Per the germline V gene, CDR1 is SQVTM and CDR2 is ANQGSEA. V lost 3 bases and J lost 4; bases outside the gene matches: 5. The CDR3 DNA is TGCAGCGTTGATGGACTAGCGGGGGATGGAGAGACCCAGTACTTC. Its translation is CSVDGLAGDGETQYF.

The V and J genes are TRBV5-6 and TRBJ1-2; 7 nucleotides match TRBD1. CDR1 and CDR2 from the germline V gene are SGHDT and YYEEEE. This CDR3 spans 16 amino acids. Trimming took 1 base from V and 1 from J; bases not matched to a gene: 7. The CDR3 sequence is CASSLWGGQSNYGYTF. The CDR3 coding sequence is TGTGCCAGCAGCTTGTGGGGGGGACAGAGTAACTATGGCTACACCTTC.